What follows is one T cell receptor (beta chain) and its context. Antigen specificity is unknown. This CDR3 is built from 15 residues. V trimming: 3 bases; J trimming: 6 bases; junction bases outside the gene matches: 8. Germline loops: CDR1 LNHDA, CDR2 SQIVND (reference sequence). This specimen comes from a study of a mutant IDH1 vaccine in newly diagnosed glioma. Across the whole study: Vaccination started 4-6 weeks after radiotherapy alone, or with temozolomide cycles. Earlier treatment was radiotherapy, temozolomide, or both, with most getting both.

Sequenced by immunoSEQ multiplex PCR; TCRdb stores in-frame clones only, minus some. The sample has some 60,000 clones, roughly four fifths seen once; the top ten hold 3.6%. Time point here: week 11, during vaccination. A single vaccine dose contained 300 ug of mutant IDH1 20-mer peptide, and topical imiquimod was used with it. Study-wide results and caveats: The occurrence of vaccine-induced immune responses was seen in 90% to 95% of patients.

The clonotype comes from a man under 40 with glioma. The chain carries TRBV19 and TRBJ2-7; the match to TRBD2 covers 10 bases. The sequences come from PBMCs, collected from a glioma patient whose treatment included an IDH1 peptide vaccine. The DNA for the CDR3 is TGTGCCAGTAGTATCTCGTCTAGCGGGAGTCGCGAGCAGTACTTC. Translating gives CASSISSSGSREQYF.